A single sample gave rise to the 29 T cell receptor beta chains below, sequenced in a study of CD8+CD57+ T cells in acquired aplastic anemia. The template for TCR beta VDJ and CDR3 sequence profiling was genomic DNA. TCRdb ran MiXCR on the reads and lists one entry per CDR3 protein. The sample holds under 200,000 distinct CDR3 sequences, around 45% seen once. Sequences were obtained from sorted CD4+, CD8+, or CD8+CD57+ T cells (not recorded which) from PBMCs. These receptors originate from a human donor in good health.

Many counts were recorded for this clonotype. The chain joins TRBV7-9 to TRBJ1-2, with 7 bases lining up with TRBD1. The CDR3 runs 14 residues. Germline CDR1 SEHNR, CDR2 FQNEAQ (reference sequence). V dropped 6 bases and J dropped 4; count of bases not matched to a gene: 8. CDR3 coding DNA: TGTGCCAGCAGAGAAGGGGGCGGTTTCTATGGCTACACCTTC. Translated, it gives CASREGGGFYGYTF.

This clonotype has a count of ten or more. The V gene is TRBV7-2, the J gene TRBJ1-5; no clear D. This CDR3 has 18 residues. Germline CDR1 is SGHTA and CDR2 is FQGNSA. Trimming took 5 bases from V and 6 from J, leaving 26 bases between them. CDR3 sequence reads: CASSPLRGGGLIGQPQHF. For the CDR3, the DNA is TGTGCCAGCAGCCCACTTCGGGGTGGCGGTTTGATCGGTCAGCCCCAGCATTTT.

The chain uses TRBV11-1 and TRBJ2-2, with D perhaps TRBD1 or TRBD2 (5 bases each). V gave up 7 bases and J gave up 7 bases, with 22 bases separating them. The CDR3 loop spans 16 amino acids. Per germline, CDR1 SGHAT and CDR2 FQDESV (reference sequence). The CDR3 DNA follows: TGTGCCAGCAACCGGGGCGGGCCCGAGGTGGGCGGGGAGCTGTTTTTT. The encoded protein is CASNRGGPEVGGELFF.

This clonotype was recorded many times. This chain joins TRBV5-1 and TRBJ2-7; 7 bases align to TRBD1. The CDR3 spans 15 residues. Losses at the gene ends were 5 bases for V and 7 bases for J; bases not matched to a gene: 15. Germline V gives CDR1 SGHRS, CDR2 YFSETQ. CDR3 nucleotide sequence: TGCGCCAGCAGTTATGCTAGGGGGCCTACGAATGAGCAGTACTTC. It encodes CASSYARGPTNEQYF.

This clonotype turned up a few times. This chain joins TRBV7-9 and TRBJ2-7; no reliable D call. The CDR3 is 12 amino acids. V lost 1 base and J lost 7, with 8 bases in between. Germline CDR1 SEHNR, CDR2 FQNEAQ (reference sequence). The CDR3 coding sequence is TGTGCCAGCAGCTTAGGATCTGGGGAGCAGTACTTC. This translates into CASSLGSGEQYF.

V and J are TRBV10-3 and TRBJ1-5, with D perhaps TRBD1 (6 bases). The CDR3 length is 14 residues. V lost 4 bases and J 5 bases, leaving 12 bases between the germline ends. CDR1 is ENHRY, CDR2 SYGVKD, per germline. The CDR3 spells CAISGGQGDQPQHF. The CDR3, as DNA: TGTGCCATCAGTGGGGGACAAGGCGATCAGCCCCAGCATTTT.

This chain links TRBV12-3 or TRBV12-4 with TRBJ2-6; no definite D call. The CDR3 totals 14 residues. V dropped 3 bases and J dropped 0 bases, with 3 bases sitting between them. The CDR3 loop reads CASSFGSGANVLTF. Here the CDR3 DNA reads TGTGCCAGCAGTTTTGGCTCTGGGGCCAACGTCCTGACTTTC.

This clonotype appeared many times. The V and J genes are TRBV30 and TRBJ1-1, with D tentatively TRBD1 (6 bases). The V gene's germline CDR1 is GTSNPN and CDR2 SVGIG (reference sequence). The CDR3 extends over 13 amino acids. Deletions cut 5 bases from V and 2 bases from J, with 12 bases between. CDR3 protein: CAWEPDSNTEAFF. In DNA, the CDR3 is TGTGCCTGGGAGCCGGACAGCAACACTGAAGCTTTCTTT.

The CDR3 is CAISDGNYGYTF. The CDR3 DNA is TGTGCCATCAGTGACGGAAACTATGGCTACACCTTC. The rearrangement links TRBV10-3 to TRBJ1-2; no clear D gene. Germline CDR1 is ENHRY and CDR2 is SYGVKD. The CDR3 loop spans 12 amino acids. V lost 3 bases and J 2 bases, leaving 4 bases between the germline ends.

This clonotype was picked up many times. The chain carries TRBV19 and TRBJ2-1, with unresolved D. Trimming took off 4 bases at V and 5 bases at J, with 12 bases between the two ends. The CDR3 is made up of 14 amino acids. Germline CDR1 and CDR2: LNHDA and SQIVND (reference sequence). As DNA, the CDR3 is TGTGCCAGTAGTAGTGGGGTAATCGACAATGAGCAGTTCTTC. Translating gives CASSSGVIDNEQFF.

This clonotype was picked up many times. The chain combines TRBV19 with TRBJ1-4, with D unclear. The CDR3 consists of 16 residues. Trimming pared 3 bases from V and 8 bases from J, leaving 19 bases between. CDR1 LNHDA and CDR2 SQIVND come from the germline V gene (reference sequence). DNA of the CDR3: TGTGCCAGTAGTATGAGCGGGCAGGTGGTAACGGAAAAACTGTTTTTT. Amino acid sequence: CASSMSGQVVTEKLFF.

The J gene is TRBJ2-3, the V gene TRBV29-1, with D maybe TRBD2 (6 bases). V was pared by 3 bases and J by 4 bases, with 8 bases between. Per germline, CDR1 SQVTM and CDR2 ANQGSEA. CDR3 size: 12 residues. The CDR3 DNA follows: TGCAGCGTTGAGGAGGGCCCAGATACGCAGTATTTT. Translated: CSVEEGPDTQYF.

This clonotype was seen many times. The chain employs TRBV10-1 and TRBJ2-7; a weak D match, TRBD1 (5 bases). This CDR3 region has 17 residues. Germline loops: CDR1 WNHNN, CDR2 SYGVQD (reference sequence). Trimming took off 0 bases at V and 3 bases at J, with 18 bases between the two ends. CDR3 nucleotide sequence: TGCGCCAGCAGTGAGTCGAAAGGTGCGACAGAGAGCTACGAGCAGTACTTC. It specifies CASSESKGATESYEQYF.

The chain is built from TRBV20-1 and TRBJ2-5; 7 bases are shared with TRBD2. The CDR3 extends over 12 amino acids. The germline V gene has CDR1 DFQATT and CDR2 SNEGSKA (reference sequence). V dropped 7 bases and J dropped 6; count of bases not matched to a gene: 8. The CDR3 sequence is CSGSGNLKTQYF. The CDR3 DNA reads as TGCAGTGGCAGCGGGAACCTTAAGACCCAGTACTTC.

This clonotype was found many times. The chain carries TRBV5-1 and TRBJ1-5; no definite D call. V lost 3 bases and J 3 bases, leaving 7 bases between the germline ends. Germline V gene lookup returns CDR1 SGHRS and CDR2 YFSETQ. This CDR3 spans 13 amino acids. The CDR3 protein is CASSSNPNQPQHF. In DNA form, the CDR3 reads TGCGCCAGCAGCTCTAACCCCAATCAGCCCCAGCATTTT.

This clonotype showed up just a few times. The V and J genes are TRBV27 and TRBJ1-1; D ambiguous. This CDR3 has 14 residues. Looked up from germline, CDR1 is MNHEY and CDR2 is SMNVEV (reference sequence). V was shortened by 5 bases and J by 6 bases, with 16 bases between the two germline ends. CDR3 in amino acids: CASSLQIDYAEAFF. The DNA for the CDR3 is TGTGCCAGCAGTCTTCAAATAGATTACGCTGAAGCTTTCTTT.

This clonotype was observed at least ten times. One end of the junction fails to match germline, which may point to a read error. This rearrangement joins TRBV7-9 to TRBJ2-1; TRBD1 aligns across 10 bases. Germline V CDR1 and CDR2: SEHNR, FQNEAQ (reference sequence). There are 16 residues in the CDR3. In nucleotides, the CDR3 is TGTGCCAGCAGCCCCCTGGGGACAGGGGTTTACACTGAGCAGTTCTTC. This encodes CASSPLGTGVYTEQFF.

The V gene is TRBV10-3, the J gene TRBJ2-7; weak D call: TRBD1 (6 bases). Germline V gene data show CDR1 as ENHRY and CDR2 as SYGVKD. The CDR3 covers 13 residues. V lost 5 bases and J lost 0, with 8 bases in between. Written as DNA, the CDR3 is TGTGCCATCAGTTCAGGGGACTCCTACGAGCAGTACTTC. It encodes CAISSGDSYEQYF.

About this clonotype itself: A read error may be the cause here, since a much bigger clone is one base away. V and J are TRBV13 and TRBJ1-2; D is uncertain. Germline V gives CDR1 PRHDT, CDR2 FYEKMQ (reference sequence). The CDR3 runs 13 residues. V was clipped by 2 bases and J by 4 bases, with 8 bases between them. The CDR3 loop reads CASSLTGIYGYTF. In DNA, the CDR3 is TGTGCCAGCAGCTTAACGGGTATCTATGGCTACACCTTC.

This clonotype has ten or more counts. The genes are TRBV6-5 and TRBJ2-5, with TRBD2 as a possible D gene (6 bases). CDR3 length: 14 amino acids. V gave up 0 bases and J gave up 5 bases, with 10 bases separating them. Germline CDR1 and CDR2: MNHEY and SVGAGI. DNA for the CDR3: TGTGCCAGCAGTTACTCCGGGGGTGGGGAGACCCAGTACTTC. Amino acid sequence: CASSYSGGGETQYF.

The chain is built from TRBV7-2 and TRBJ1-6, with 7 bases aligning to TRBD1. The CDR3 runs to 17 residues. CDR1 is SGHTA, CDR2 FQGNSA, per germline. Trimming removed 4 bases from V and 1 base from J; junction bases left unmatched: 7. The CDR3, as DNA: TGTGCCAGCAGCTGGAGACAGGGCGAATCCTATAATTCACCCCTCCACTTT. Protein: CASSWRQGESYNSPLHF.

This clonotype was found many times. The chain couples TRBV29-1 to TRBJ2-7; tentatively, D is TRBD1 (7 bases). V gave up 6 bases and J gave up 6 bases, with 15 bases separating them. The CDR3 consists of 12 residues. Germline CDR1 is SQVTM and CDR2 is ANQGSEA. The CDR3, as DNA: TGCAGCGTCCTTCAGGGGGGCGGCGAGCAGTACTTC. Its protein product is CSVLQGGGEQYF.

At least ten counts were recorded for this clonotype. V is TRBV7-3 and J is TRBJ1-1; TRBD1 might be the D (6 bases). Germline V lookup: CDR1 SGHTA, CDR2 FQGTGA. The ends were cut back, 4 bases at V and 1 base at J, with 16 bases in the middle. CDR3 size: 16 residues. The CDR3 sequence is CASSSLPGTPNTEAFF. For the CDR3, the DNA is TGTGCCAGCAGCTCCCTCCCCGGGACACCGAACACTGAAGCTTTCTTT.

CDR3 sequence reads: CASSIDRTGTEAFF. CDR3 DNA: TGTGCCAGTAGTATAGATCGGACAGGGACTGAAGCTTTCTTT. V is TRBV19 and J is TRBJ1-1; 8 nucleotides line up with TRBD1. Germline V gene data show CDR1 as LNHDA and CDR2 as SQIVND (reference sequence). This CDR3 comprises 14 residues. With V trimmed by 0 bases and J by 5 bases, 2 bases remained unmatched. Complete variable domain (other parts from reference TRBV19 and TRBJ1-1): DGGITQSPKYLFRKEGQNVTLSCEQNLNHDAMYWYRQDPGQGLRLIYYSQIVNDFQKGDIAEGYSVSREKKESFPLTVTSAQKNPTAFYLCASSIDRTGTEAFFGQGTRLTVV.

Note on this clonotype: Given a much more abundant clone one base away, this may be a read error. The gene calls are TRBV9 and TRBJ2-1; D remains ambiguous. The CDR3 has 16 amino acids. Trimming removed 3 bases from V and 4 bases from J, with 17 bases in between. From germline, CDR1 is SGDLS and CDR2 YYNGEE. The DNA for the CDR3 is TGTGCCAGCAGCGCAGGTTTTGGGCAGCAGTACAATGAGCAGTTCTTC. Translating gives CASSAGFGQQYNEQFF.

The chain joins TRBV28 to TRBJ2-1; 8 positions match TRBD1. From germline, CDR1 is MDHEN and CDR2 SYDVKM. V gave up 9 bases and J gave up 6 bases; unmatched junction bases: 10. This CDR3 region has 14 residues. This CDR3 reads CASYQGALVNEQFF. The CDR3 DNA follows: TGTGCCAGTTACCAGGGGGCGTTGGTCAATGAGCAGTTCTTC.

The V and J genes are TRBV5-1 and TRBJ2-1; D is tentatively TRBD1 or TRBD2 (5 bases each). The V gene lost 5 bases and the J gene lost 12 bases, with 30 bases spanning the gap. This CDR3 contains 17 residues. Germline loops: CDR1 SGHRS, CDR2 YFSETQ. CDR3 in amino acids: CASSQGPPPGSIIGQFF. As DNA, the CDR3 is TGCGCCAGCAGTCAGGGACCCCCACCAGGTTCAATTATCGGGCAGTTCTTC.

The V gene is TRBV15, the J gene TRBJ1-5; D might be TRBD1 (5 bases). Germline-derived CDR1 and CDR2 are LNHNV and YYDKDF (reference sequence). Trimming stripped 0 bases from V and 6 bases from J, with 12 bases between. The CDR3 spans 15 residues. The CDR3 region is CATSRDLGEAQPQHF. Written as DNA, the CDR3 is TGTGCCACCAGCAGAGATCTGGGGGAGGCTCAGCCCCAGCATTTT.

This clonotype was seen repeatedly, ten times or more. The chain links TRBV2 to TRBJ1-4; D gene uncertain. Germline V gene sequence: CDR1 SNHLY, CDR2 FYNNEI. The CDR3 has 15 residues. V lost 2 bases and J 8 bases, leaving 15 bases between the germline ends. Here the CDR3 DNA reads TGTGCCAGCAGTGAACTTCCCGCAACGGGGGAAAAACTGTTTTTT. Translating it yields CASSELPATGEKLFF.